Below, 9 T cell receptor beta chains from the same sample are listed, as sequenced in a study of T cell repertoires in aging, cancer and after chemotherapy. A mixed TRB-A/B primer pool amplified rearranged TRB by multiplex touch-down PCR. TCRdb reprocessed the multiplex PCR reads with MiXCR, giving one entry per CDR3 protein. This table holds about 11,000 distinct CDR3 sequences, 35% to 50% found once. The template was genomic DNA from peripheral blood, not RNA. The sequenced sample was blood. These receptors all stem from a human donor in good health.

This chain connects TRBV30 to TRBJ2-1; TRBD2 matches 7 bases. In germline, CDR1 is GTSNPN, CDR2 SVGIG (reference sequence). This CDR3 has 16 residues. J lost 8 bases, V lost 5 bases, and 18 bases had no gene match. DNA of the CDR3: TGTGCCTGGCATCCTATAGAGGGAGGGAATGTCGATGAGCAGTTCTTC. Amino acid sequence: CAWHPIEGGNVDEQFF.

The chain is built from TRBV27 and TRBJ1-6; D gene uncertain. Trimming took off 2 bases at V and 4 bases at J, with 6 bases between the two ends. The CDR3 runs 14 residues. Germline-derived CDR1 and CDR2 are MNHEY and SMNVEV (reference sequence). DNA of the CDR3: TGTGCCAGCAGTTTAGAACAATATAATTCACCCCTCCACTTT. This encodes CASSLEQYNSPLHF.

This chain connects TRBV6-5 to TRBJ2-7, with D unclear. Germline V gives CDR1 MNHEY, CDR2 SVGAGI. Trimming removed 0 bases at V and 2 bases at J, with 11 bases between. The CDR3 runs 15 residues. Here the CDR3 reads CASSYSVTGPYEQYF. CDR3 DNA sequence: TGTGCCAGCAGTTACTCCGTGACGGGCCCCTACGAGCAGTACTTC.

This chain uses TRBV18 with TRBJ1-2; 7 nucleotides line up with TRBD1. V trimming: 0 bases; J trimming: 9 bases; junction bases outside the gene matches: 10. CDR1 and CDR2 from the germline V gene are KGHSH and LQKENI. This CDR3 region has 15 residues. This CDR3 reads CASSPPLGQWMSYTF. The CDR3 DNA sequence: TGTGCCAGCTCACCACCGTTGGGACAGTGGATGAGCTACACCTTC.

The chain links TRBV7-2 to TRBJ2-1; D is ambiguous. CDR3 length: 13 amino acids. Germline V gene data show CDR1 as SGHTA and CDR2 as FQGNSA. The V and J ends lost 5 bases and 4 bases respectively, with 9 bases between them. The CDR3, as DNA: TGTGCCAGCAGCCGCGGACGTTACAATGAGCAGTTCTTC. Translating it yields CASSRGRYNEQFF.

This clonotype came up once. This chain joins TRBV20-1 and TRBJ1-3; no definite D call. The CDR3 runs to 15 residues. The germline V gene encodes CDR1 DFQATT and CDR2 SNEGSKA (reference sequence). V was trimmed by 0 bases and J by 0 bases, leaving 9 bases between them. CDR3 sequence reads: CSARDSTSSGNTIYF. For the CDR3, the DNA is TGCAGTGCTAGAGATTCCACGAGCTCTGGAAACACCATATATTTT.

The rearrangement links TRBV6-1 to TRBJ1-1, with TRBD1 identical over 8 bases. CDR3 length: 13 residues. The J segment lost 0 bases and the V segment lost 11 bases, leaving 5 bases of the junction unmatched. Germline values: CDR1 MNHNS, CDR2 SASEGT. The CDR3 region has the DNA TGTGCCTGCCGGACAGGGATGAACACTGAAGCTTTCTTT. This encodes CACRTGMNTEAFF.

This chain links TRBV6-5 with TRBJ1-1, with D uncertain. The germline CDR1 and CDR2 sequences are MNHEY and SVGAGI. Trimming took off 6 bases at V and 1 base at J, with 12 bases between the two ends. The CDR3 sequence is 14 residues long. DNA for the CDR3: TGTGCCAGCAGATCAGACTATTCGAACACTGAAGCTTTCTTT. Protein sequence: CASRSDYSNTEAFF.

The chain joins TRBV24-1 to TRBJ2-5, with D possibly being TRBD1 (6 bases). Germline loops: CDR1 KGHDR, CDR2 SFDVKD. There are 13 residues in the CDR3. Trimming shortened V by 8 bases and J by 5 bases, and 14 bases separated the two germline ends. CDR3 DNA sequence: TGTGCCACCAAGGTAACAGGGACGGAGACCCAGTACTTC. This gives the protein CATKVTGTETQYF.